This T cell receptor beta chain was captured in a study of beta chain features in type 1 diabetes. Notes on this clone: The antigen is undetermined.

Study conclusions and caveats: In every one of the four CD4+ subsets, TCRB CDR3s were moderately but significantly shorter in Type 1 diabetes patients. The naive, central memory and Treg TCRB repertoires showed an apparent similarity that was greater among patients than among healthy donors. Whether HLA type influences TCRB rearrangement remained unresolved here.

A single heparinised blood sample, averaging around 0.11 L, was obtained per donor. Using CD45RO/CCR7/CD25/CD127/CD95/CD27, CD4+ naive, central memory, regulatory and stem cell-like memory cells were sorted. Germline values: CDR1 SGHRS, CDR2 YFSETQ. V was clipped by 4 bases and J by 10 bases, with 15 bases between them. This CDR3 is 13 amino acids long. Isolated RNA was reverse transcribed in full, so expressed TCRB transcripts were sequenced. Some clones are missing from TCRdb's copy, which holds only in-frame ones; the method was immunoSEQ multiplex PCR. The sample carries 240,000 or so clones, about 15% recorded once.

The V and J genes are TRBV5-1 and TRBJ2-1, with D perhaps TRBD2 (5 bases). The clonotype was recovered from a man aged 25-40 years with type 1 diabetes. The source material was naive CD4+ T cells from blood. CDR3 nucleotides: TGCGCCAGCAGCGTGGAGGTCAGGTGGGAGCAGTTCTTC. Translated: CASSVEVRWEQFF.